This passage covers 14 T cell receptor beta chains from one sample sequenced in a study of shared clonotypes between healthy human individuals. Using immunoSEQ multiplex PCR, the repertoire was profiled, and TCRdb retains in-frame clones only, with some absent. The table records 1,500,000 or so clones, roughly 97% of them present only once. The sample was naive CD4+ T cells sorted from blood. This sample's subset: CD45RA+ positively selected. The receptor set was obtained from a man aged 30-40 years in good health.

This sequence joins TRBV5-5 and TRBJ2-3; D might be TRBD1 (5 bases). The V end lost 2 bases, the J end lost 5 bases, and 12 bases lay between the germline ends. CDR1 SGHKS and CDR2 YYEKEE come from the germline V gene (reference sequence). This CDR3 is 14 amino acids long. CDR3 sequence: CASSFSRVGDTQYF. DNA of the CDR3: TGTGCCAGCAGCTTCTCCAGGGTCGGAGATACGCAGTATTTT.

The chain recombines TRBV5-1 with TRBJ2-3; D gene uncertain. Germline V gene data show CDR1 as SGHRS and CDR2 as YFSETQ. The germline V and J ends were trimmed by 2 bases and 1 base, with 8 bases remaining between them. This CDR3 is 14 amino acids long. The CDR3 here is CASSFDWGTDTQYF. The CDR3 nucleotides read TGCGCCAGCAGCTTTGACTGGGGCACAGATACGCAGTATTTT.

As concerns this clone: One end of the junction varies from germline; a read error may be responsible. The CDR3 DNA sequence: TGCGCCAGCAGCTTGTCGGTGGGAAGCACCATATATTTT. This translates into CASSLSVGSTIYF. V gene TRBV5-1 combines with J gene TRBJ1-3; D call uncertain. Germline-derived CDR1 and CDR2 are SGHRS and YFSETQ. The CDR3 covers 13 residues.

This chain joins TRBV19 and TRBJ1-2; tentative D call: TRBD1 (6 bases). CDR3 length: 18 amino acids. V dropped 7 bases and J dropped 3 bases, with 27 bases sitting between them. Germline V gene data show CDR1 as LNHDA and CDR2 as SQIVND (reference sequence). CDR3: CASTTPWRAPRGDYGYTF. CDR3 nucleotide sequence: TGTGCCAGTACCACCCCGTGGAGGGCCCCCAGGGGTGACTATGGCTACACCTTC.

The chain couples TRBV7-9 to TRBJ2-5, with D possibly matching TRBD2 (6 bases). The CDR3 runs to 13 residues. Germline CDR1 reads SEHNR; CDR2 reads FQNEAQ (reference sequence). Trimming pared 9 bases from V and 4 bases from J, leaving 15 bases between. The CDR3 loop reads CASSPGGTETQYF. CDR3 sequence (DNA): TGTGCCAGTTCCCCTGGGGGGACAGAGACCCAGTACTTC.

This chain connects TRBV27 to TRBJ2-5, with D perhaps matching TRBD2 (7 bases). CDR1 and CDR2 (germline): MNHEY, SMNVEV (reference sequence). Trimming removed 6 bases from V and 5 bases from J, with 16 bases in between. The CDR3 has 14 residues. For the CDR3, the DNA is TGTGCCAGCAGCTTACTAGGGGGAGGGGAGACCCAGTACTTC. It is translated as CASSLLGGGETQYF.

The chain uses TRBV27 and TRBJ2-7; 7 positions match TRBD1. Germline lookup yields CDR1 MNHEY and CDR2 SMNVEV (reference sequence). V dropped 5 bases and J dropped 6; count of bases not matched to a gene: 22. This CDR3 is 18 amino acids long. Here the CDR3 reads CASSPLGARTTGLAEQYF. In nucleotides, the CDR3 is TGTGCCAGCAGTCCACTCGGGGCACGGACGACAGGGCTGGCCGAGCAGTACTTC.

The chain recombines TRBV30 with TRBJ2-7, with TRBD2 matching over 9 bases. Trimming cost V 2 bases and J 3 bases; bases outside gene matches: 5. This CDR3 spans 14 amino acids. From germline, CDR1 is GTSNPN and CDR2 SVGIG (reference sequence). DNA of the CDR3: TGTGCCTGGAGTCCAGGGACTAGCAACTACGAGCAGTACTTC. It translates to CAWSPGTSNYEQYF. Full variable domain (rest looked up from reference TRBV30 and TRBJ2-7): SQTIHQWPATLVQPVGSPLSLECTVEGTSNPNLYWYRQAAGRGLQLLFYSVGIGQISSEVPQNLSASRPQDRQFILSSKKLLLSDSGFYLCAWSPGTSNYEQYFGPGTRLTVT.

This clone was seen a single time. This chain joins TRBV9 and TRBJ2-1, with 9 bases aligning to TRBD1. J gave up 5 bases and V 7 bases, and 4 bases lay outside the gene matches. Germline CDR1 reads SGDLS; CDR2 reads YYNGEE. The CDR3 length is 13 residues. The CDR3 is CASGTGTNNEQFF. The DNA of the CDR3 is TGTGCCAGCGGGACAGGGACAAACAATGAGCAGTTCTTC. Filled out from reference TRBV9 and TRBJ2-1, the complete variable domain reads DSGVTQTPKHLITATGQRVTLRCSPRSGDLSVYWYQQSLDQGLQFLIQYYNGEERAKGNILERFSAQQFPDLHSELNLSSLELGDSALYFCASGTGTNNEQFFGPGTRLTVL.

Here the CDR3 reads CASSPRAGAGFYGYTF. DNA for the CDR3: TGTGCCAGCAGCCCCCGGGCAGGGGCGGGCTTCTATGGCTACACCTTC. This rearrangement joins TRBV7-3 to TRBJ1-2; a weak D match, TRBD1 (6 bases). Trimming stripped 5 bases from V and 4 bases from J, with 20 bases between. The CDR3 has 16 residues. Germline CDR1 SGHTA, CDR2 FQGTGA. Together with reference TRBV7-3 and TRBJ1-2, the CDR3 gives the full variable domain: GAGVSQTPSNKVTEKGKYVELRCDPISGHTALYWYRQSLGQGPEFLIYFQGTGAADDSGLPNDRFFAVRPEGSVSTLKIQRTERGDSAVYLCASSPRAGAGFYGYTFGSGTRLTVV.

This chain links TRBV6-4 with TRBJ2-3; TRBD2 matches 13 bases. Germline V gene data show CDR1 as MRHNA and CDR2 as SNTAGT. CDR3 length equals 15 residues. V dropped 6 bases and J dropped 6; count of bases not matched to a gene: 6. As DNA, the CDR3 is TGTGCCAGCAGCTCGGGACTAGCGGGAAAGGATACGCAGTATTTT. It is translated as CASSSGLAGKDTQYF.

This clone has only one observation. The chain couples TRBV10-2 to TRBJ2-7, with TRBD2 matching over 13 bases. Germline trimming cut 2 bases from V and 6 bases from J; bases unmatched to any gene: 10. CDR1 is WSHSY and CDR2 is SAAADI in the germline V gene. The length of the CDR3 is 17 residues. In DNA, the CDR3 is TGCGCCAGCAGTGAGACAATACTAGCGGGAGGGCCAAGCGAGCAGTACTTC. This translates into CASSETILAGGPSEQYF.

The chain carries TRBV28 and TRBJ2-3; D perhaps matches TRBD1 (5 bases). Per germline, CDR1 MDHEN and CDR2 SYDVKM. This CDR3 contains 14 residues. Trimming stripped 7 bases from V and 6 bases from J, with 17 bases between. The CDR3 DNA sequence: TGTGCCAGCACAGAACTGGACAACTCGGATACGCAGTATTTT. Protein product: CASTELDNSDTQYF. Variable domain in full (rest from reference TRBV28 and TRBJ2-3): DVKVTQSSRYLVKRTGEKVFLECVQDMDHENMFWYRQDPGLGLRLIYFSYDVKMKEKGDIPEGYSVSREKKERFSLILESASTNQTSMYLCASTELDNSDTQYFGPGTRLTVL.

This chain connects TRBV28 to TRBJ1-2; D might be TRBD1 (5 bases). This CDR3 region has 12 residues. V was shortened by 7 bases and J by 8 bases, with 14 bases between the two germline ends. From germline, CDR1 is MDHEN and CDR2 SYDVKM. The CDR3 reads CASTSPGGGYTF. CDR3 DNA sequence: TGTGCCAGCACATCACCCGGGGGGGGCTACACCTTC.